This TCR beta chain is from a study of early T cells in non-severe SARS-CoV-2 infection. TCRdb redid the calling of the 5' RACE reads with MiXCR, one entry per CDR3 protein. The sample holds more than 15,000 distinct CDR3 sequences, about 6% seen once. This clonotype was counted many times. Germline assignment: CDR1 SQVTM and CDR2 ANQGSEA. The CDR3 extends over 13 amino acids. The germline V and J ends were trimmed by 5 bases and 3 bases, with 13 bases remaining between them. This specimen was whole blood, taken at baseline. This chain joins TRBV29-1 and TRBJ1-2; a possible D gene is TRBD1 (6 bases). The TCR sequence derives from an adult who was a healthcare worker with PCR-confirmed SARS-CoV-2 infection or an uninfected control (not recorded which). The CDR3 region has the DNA TGCAGCGTTTCTTCCAGGGGTGACTATGGCTACACCTTC. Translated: CSVSSRGDYGYTF.